Shown below are 8 T cell receptor beta chains from a single sample sequenced in a study of T cells after yellow fever vaccination (dated by TCRdb to between 2017 and 2020). Library preparation used 5' RACE. Sequencer: Illumina HiSeq 2500. TCRdb reprocessing: public reads trimmed at Q25 with fastp, clones called with MiXCR, in-frame beta chains kept. Merged by CDR3 protein, the rows form single entries marked with the most common genes and DNA. A total of about 69,000 distinct CDR3 sequences appear in this sample, roughly 6% of them only once. The ten largest clones take up about 2% of the sample. The treatment or condition tag for this specimen amounts to: live attenuated yellow fever vaccine strain. This specimen consisted of CD4+ T cells sorted from PBMCs, obtained around 15 days after the first yellow fever vaccination. These receptor sequences come from a man aged 18 to 29 who received the YFV17D yellow fever vaccine.

A note on this clonotype: It may be a read error: a sequence one base away is much more abundant. The chain links TRBV7-9 to TRBJ1-4; D gene uncertain. V was shortened by 2 bases and J by 1 base, with 11 bases between the two germline ends. Looked up from germline, CDR1 is SEHNR and CDR2 is FQNEAQ (reference sequence). CDR3 length: 16 residues. The CDR3 spells CASSLQASGTNEKLFF. The CDR3, as DNA: TGTGCCAGCAGCTTACAGGCCTCAGGAACTAATGAAAAACTGTTTTTT.

Many counts were recorded for this clonotype. The J gene is TRBJ1-2, the V gene TRBV7-2; TRBD1 aligns across 8 bases. Germline V gene sequence: CDR1 SGHTA, CDR2 FQGNSA. The CDR3 is 14 amino acids. The V and J ends lost 5 bases and 5 bases, in that order; junction bases with no gene match: 7. CDR3 nucleotides: TGTGCCAGCAGCCGAGGAGGACAGGGATATGGCTACACCTTC. This translates into CASSRGGQGYGYTF.

This clonotype occurred many times. This chain joins TRBV18 and TRBJ2-7; 11 positions agree with TRBD2. V trimming: 5 bases; J trimming: 4 bases; junction bases outside the gene matches: 7. This CDR3 has 15 residues. Germline V CDR1 and CDR2: KGHSH, LQKENI. Here the CDR3 DNA reads TGTGCCAGCTCAGCTACTAGCGGGGGAGAATACGAGCAGTACTTC. Its translation is CASSATSGGEYEQYF. Using reference TRBV18 and TRBJ2-7 for the parts outside the CDR3, the full variable domain is NAGVMQNPRHLVRRRGQEARLRCSPMKGHSHVYWYRQLPEEGLKFMVYLQKENIIDESGMPKERFSAEFPKEGPSILRIQQVVRGDSAAYFCASSATSGGEYEQYFGPGTRLTVT.

This clonotype was picked up many times. This chain uses TRBV5-4 with TRBJ2-5; the D is unclear. The CDR3 is 14 amino acids. The germline CDR1 and CDR2 sequences are SGHNT and YYREEE (reference sequence). Trimming cost V 2 bases and J 1 base, with 9 bases left between them. CDR3 amino acids: CASSFDGVQETQYF. In nucleotides, the CDR3 is TGTGCCAGCAGCTTCGATGGGGTCCAAGAGACCCAGTACTTC. Full variable domain (missing parts from reference TRBV5-4 and TRBJ2-5): ETGVTQSPTHLIKTRGQQVTLRCSSQSGHNTVSWYQQALGQGPQFIFQYYREEENGRGNFPPRFSGLQFPNYSSELNVNALELDDSALYLCASSFDGVQETQYFGPGTRLLVL.

This clonotype showed up many times. CDR3 sequence reads: CASSLGQQETQYF. The CDR3 DNA is TGTGCCAGCAGCTTGGGGCAGCAAGAGACCCAGTACTTC. The chain joins TRBV7-2 to TRBJ2-5; possible D gene TRBD1, 5 bases. The V gene's germline CDR1 is SGHTA and CDR2 FQGNSA. Trimming removed 3 bases from V and 2 bases from J, with 7 bases in between. There are 13 residues in the CDR3.

This clonotype was seen repeatedly, ten times or more. The CDR3 loop reads CASSFYLAGRNTEAFF. The CDR3 DNA is TGTGCCAGCAGCTTTTATCTTGCAGGGAGGAACACTGAAGCTTTCTTT. V is TRBV7-2 and J is TRBJ1-1, with a tentative D call TRBD1 (5 bases). V was clipped by 3 bases and J by 1 base, with 15 bases between them. Germline assignment: CDR1 SGHTA and CDR2 FQGNSA. There are 16 residues in the CDR3.

This clonotype was picked up many times. This chain joins TRBV4-3 and TRBJ2-5, with D perhaps matching TRBD2 (6 bases). CDR3 size: 16 residues. V dropped 1 base and J dropped 5 bases, with 17 bases sitting between them. Germline V gene lookup returns CDR1 LGHNA and CDR2 YSLEER. CDR3 DNA: TGCGCCAGCAGCCAAGTGGGCGGGGCAGCATTTGAGACCCAGTACTTC. Protein sequence: CASSQVGGAAFETQYF.

This clonotype was found many times. CDR3 protein: CASSPGSRGGPNTQYF. In DNA form, the CDR3 reads TGTGCCAGCAGCCCCGGCTCGCGGGGGGGCCCAAATACGCAGTATTTT. The V call is TRBV7-2, the J call TRBJ2-3; 9 nucleotides match TRBD2. Per the germline V gene, CDR1 is SGHTA and CDR2 is FQGNSA. The CDR3 loop spans 16 amino acids. After removal of 5 bases from V and 7 bases from J, the junction contained 13 bases not matched to a gene.